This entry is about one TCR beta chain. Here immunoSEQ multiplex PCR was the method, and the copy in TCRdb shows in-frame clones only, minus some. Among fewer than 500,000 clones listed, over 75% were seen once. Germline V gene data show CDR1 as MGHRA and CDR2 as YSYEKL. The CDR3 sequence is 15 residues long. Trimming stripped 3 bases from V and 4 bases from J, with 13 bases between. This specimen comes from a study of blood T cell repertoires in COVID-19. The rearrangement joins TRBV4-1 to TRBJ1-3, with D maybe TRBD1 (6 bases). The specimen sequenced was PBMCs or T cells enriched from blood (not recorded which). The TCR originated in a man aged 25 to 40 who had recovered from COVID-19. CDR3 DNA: TGCGCCAGCAGCCAGGTACAGGGATCAGGAAACACCATATATTTT. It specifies CASSQVQGSGNTIYF.